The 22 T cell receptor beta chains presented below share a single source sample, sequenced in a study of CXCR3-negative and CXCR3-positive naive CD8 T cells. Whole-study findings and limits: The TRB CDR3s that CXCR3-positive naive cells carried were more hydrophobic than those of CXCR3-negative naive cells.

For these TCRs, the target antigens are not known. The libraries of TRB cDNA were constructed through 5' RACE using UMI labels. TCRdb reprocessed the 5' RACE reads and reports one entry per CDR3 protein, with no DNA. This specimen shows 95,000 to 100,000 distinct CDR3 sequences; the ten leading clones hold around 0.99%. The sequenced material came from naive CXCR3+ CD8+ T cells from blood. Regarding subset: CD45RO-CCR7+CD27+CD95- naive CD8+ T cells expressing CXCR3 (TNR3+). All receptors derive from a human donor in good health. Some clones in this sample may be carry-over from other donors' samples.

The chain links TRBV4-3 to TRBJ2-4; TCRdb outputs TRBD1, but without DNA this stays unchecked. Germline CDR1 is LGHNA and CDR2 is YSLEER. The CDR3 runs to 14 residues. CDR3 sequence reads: CASSPAREGNIQYF.

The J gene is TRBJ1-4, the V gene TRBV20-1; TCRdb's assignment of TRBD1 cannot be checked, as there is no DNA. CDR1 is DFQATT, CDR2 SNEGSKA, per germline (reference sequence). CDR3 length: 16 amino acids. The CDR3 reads CSARDLGQGAGEKLFF.

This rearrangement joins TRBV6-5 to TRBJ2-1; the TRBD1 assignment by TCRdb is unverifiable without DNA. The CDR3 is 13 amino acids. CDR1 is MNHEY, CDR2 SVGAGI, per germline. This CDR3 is CASSRRGRDEQFF.

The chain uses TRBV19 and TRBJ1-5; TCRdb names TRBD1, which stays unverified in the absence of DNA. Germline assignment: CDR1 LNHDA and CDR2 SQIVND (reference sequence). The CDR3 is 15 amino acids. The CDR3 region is CASSMMGPGNQPQHF.

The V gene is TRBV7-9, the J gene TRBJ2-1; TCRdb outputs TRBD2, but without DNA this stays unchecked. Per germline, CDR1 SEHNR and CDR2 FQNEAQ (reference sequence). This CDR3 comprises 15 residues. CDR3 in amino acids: CATQPLAGAHNEQFF.

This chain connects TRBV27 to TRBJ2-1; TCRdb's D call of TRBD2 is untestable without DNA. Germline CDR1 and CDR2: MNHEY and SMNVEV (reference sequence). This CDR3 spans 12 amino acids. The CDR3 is CASSYAGNEQFF.

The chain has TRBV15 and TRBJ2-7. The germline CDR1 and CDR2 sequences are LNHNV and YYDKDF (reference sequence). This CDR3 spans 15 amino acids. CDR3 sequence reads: CATSILLDPPYEQYF.

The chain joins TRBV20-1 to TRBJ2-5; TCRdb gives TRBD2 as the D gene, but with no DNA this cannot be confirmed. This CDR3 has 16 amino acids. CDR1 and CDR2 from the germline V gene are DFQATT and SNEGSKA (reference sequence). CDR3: CSATSSAGLYQETQYF.

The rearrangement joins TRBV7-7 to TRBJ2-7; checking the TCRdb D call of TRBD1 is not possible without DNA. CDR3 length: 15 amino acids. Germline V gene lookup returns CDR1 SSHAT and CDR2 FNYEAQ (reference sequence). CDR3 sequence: CASSPGTGSAYEQYF.

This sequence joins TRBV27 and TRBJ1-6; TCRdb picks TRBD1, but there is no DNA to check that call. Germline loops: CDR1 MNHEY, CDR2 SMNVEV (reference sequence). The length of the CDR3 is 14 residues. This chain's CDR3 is CASSSSLGPGPPHF.

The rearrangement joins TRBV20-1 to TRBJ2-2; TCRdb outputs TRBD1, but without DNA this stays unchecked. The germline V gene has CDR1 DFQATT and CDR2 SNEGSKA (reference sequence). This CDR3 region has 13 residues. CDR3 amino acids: CSASAGEIGELFF.

CDR3 residues: CASSWGTSGGYEQYF. V gene TRBV6-5 combines with J gene TRBJ2-7; TCRdb names TRBD2, which stays unverified in the absence of DNA. CDR3 length: 15 amino acids. Germline V gene data show CDR1 as MNHEY and CDR2 as SVGAGI.

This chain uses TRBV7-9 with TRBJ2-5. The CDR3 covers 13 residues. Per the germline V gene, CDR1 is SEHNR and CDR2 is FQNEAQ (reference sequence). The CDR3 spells CASSPGYQETQYF.

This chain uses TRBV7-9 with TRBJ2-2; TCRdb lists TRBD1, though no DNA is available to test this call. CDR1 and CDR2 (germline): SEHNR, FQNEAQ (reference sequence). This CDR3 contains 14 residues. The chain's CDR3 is CASSALTGPPVLLF.

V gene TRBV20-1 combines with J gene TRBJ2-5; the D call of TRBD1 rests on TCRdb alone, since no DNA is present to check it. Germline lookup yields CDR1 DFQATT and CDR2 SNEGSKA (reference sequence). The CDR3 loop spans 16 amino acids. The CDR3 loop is CSAREIEGQPQETQYF.

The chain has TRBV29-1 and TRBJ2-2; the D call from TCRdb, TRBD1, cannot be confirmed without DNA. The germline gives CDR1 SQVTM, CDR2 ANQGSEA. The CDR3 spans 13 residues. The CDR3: CSADAGGTGELFF.

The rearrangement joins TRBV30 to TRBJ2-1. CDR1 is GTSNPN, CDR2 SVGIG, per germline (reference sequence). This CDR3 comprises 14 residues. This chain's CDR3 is CAWSIAGAGNEQFF.

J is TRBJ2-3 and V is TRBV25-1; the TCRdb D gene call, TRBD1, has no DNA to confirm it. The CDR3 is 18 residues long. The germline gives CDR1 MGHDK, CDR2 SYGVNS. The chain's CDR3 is CASSDLYGAGGSTDTQYF.

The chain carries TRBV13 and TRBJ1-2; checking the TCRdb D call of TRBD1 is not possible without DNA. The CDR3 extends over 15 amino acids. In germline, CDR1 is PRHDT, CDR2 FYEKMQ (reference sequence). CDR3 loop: CASSSRDGANYGYTF.

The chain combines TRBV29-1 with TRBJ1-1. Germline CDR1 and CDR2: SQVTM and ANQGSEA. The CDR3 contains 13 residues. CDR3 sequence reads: CSAWSGEDTEAFF.

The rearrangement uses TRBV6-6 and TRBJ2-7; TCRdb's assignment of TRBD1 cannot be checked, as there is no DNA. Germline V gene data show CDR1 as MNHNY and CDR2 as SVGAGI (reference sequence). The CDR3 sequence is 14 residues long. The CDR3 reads CASTPWEATYEQYF.

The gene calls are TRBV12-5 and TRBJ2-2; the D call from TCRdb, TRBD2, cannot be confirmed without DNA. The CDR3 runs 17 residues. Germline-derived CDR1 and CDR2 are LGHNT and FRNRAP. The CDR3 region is CASGVGLAGLGTGELFF. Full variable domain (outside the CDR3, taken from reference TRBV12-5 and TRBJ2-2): DARVTQTPRHKVTEMGQEVTMRCQPILGHNTVFWYRQTMMQGLELLAYFRNRAPLDDSGMPKDRFSAEMPDATLATLKIQPSEPRDSAVYFCASGVGLAGLGTGELFFGEGSRLTVL.